The T cell receptor beta chain under discussion was sequenced for a study of blood T cell repertoires in COVID-19. In the study overall: The United States, Italy and Spain supplied acute and convalescent COVID-19 samples. Sources were T cells, B-cell-depleted T cells, or PBMCs; the material itself was cDNA or gDNA.

Original processing notes: Amplifying reference gene primers gave estimates of nucleated cell counts. Repertoires were generated with immunoSEQ multiplex PCR, while TCRdb's copy carries only in-frame clones and drops some. V and J calls and clone size are those listed in that table; D and trimming were worked out from the DNA. The sample comprises 20,000 to 30,000 clones, approximately 90% of which are singletons, and around 9.7% rests with the top ten. The CDR3 covers 15 residues. Between the trimmed V and J ends, which lost 7 bases and 7 bases, there was a span of 23 bases. CDR1 and CDR2 (germline): ENHRY, SYGVKD. The sample holds a few counts of this clone.

Source material: peripheral blood. J is TRBJ2-7 and V is TRBV10-3; possible D gene TRBD1, 7 bases. The source of this sequence is a man between 65 and 85 years old with acute or convalescent COVID-19. The CDR3 here is CAITGGYFGTSEQYF. The CDR3 DNA is TGTGCCATCACAGGGGGGTATTTTGGAACGAGTGAGCAGTACTTC.